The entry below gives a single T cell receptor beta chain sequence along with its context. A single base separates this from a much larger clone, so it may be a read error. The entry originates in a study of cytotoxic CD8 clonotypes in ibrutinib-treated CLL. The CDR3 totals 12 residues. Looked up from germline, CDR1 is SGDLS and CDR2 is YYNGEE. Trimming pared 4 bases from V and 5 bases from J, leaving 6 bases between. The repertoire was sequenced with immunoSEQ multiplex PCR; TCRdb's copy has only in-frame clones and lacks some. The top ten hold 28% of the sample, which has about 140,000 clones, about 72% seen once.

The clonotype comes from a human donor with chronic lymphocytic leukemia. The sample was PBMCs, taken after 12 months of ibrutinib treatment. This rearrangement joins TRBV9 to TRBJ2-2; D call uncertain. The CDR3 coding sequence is TGTGCCAGCAGCCCCGGGACCGGGGAGCTGTTTTTT. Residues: CASSPGTGELFF.